The 18 T cell receptor beta chains given below trace back to one sample, sequenced in a study of post-analysis software for immune sequencing data. These receptors' targets are unknown. Unique molecular identifiers had been added to the TCR beta cDNA libraries. TCRdb processed the PCR reads anew with MiXCR; each CDR3 protein has one entry. This table has about 200,000 distinct CDR3 sequences, 25% to 35% appearing once. Whole-study findings and limits: Roughly 5 TRBV segments, TRBV5-6, TRBV5-1 and TRBV20-1 among them, were found more frequent in patients than controls.

The sequencing input was blood. These receptors all come from a girl under 18 with multiple sclerosis.

This clonotype was recorded at least ten times. DNA of the CDR3: TGTGCCAGCAGGGCCATGGGGCAGTACCAAGAGACCCAGTACTTC. Translated, it gives CASRAMGQYQETQYF. V is TRBV6-5 and J is TRBJ2-5; perhaps TRBD1 as D (5 bases). V lost 6 bases and J 0 bases, leaving 14 bases between the germline ends. Germline-derived CDR1 and CDR2 are MNHEY and SVGAGI. CDR3 length: 15 amino acids.

The chain carries TRBV27 and TRBJ1-3; no firm D call. V was shortened by 1 base and J by 0 bases, with 7 bases between the two germline ends. The CDR3 spans 15 residues. Germline V gives CDR1 MNHEY, CDR2 SMNVEV (reference sequence). The CDR3 DNA reads TGTGCCAGCAGTTTATTCGGCAACTCTGGAAACACCATATATTTT. This gives the protein CASSLFGNSGNTIYF.

This clonotype has ten or more counts. The chain is built from TRBV7-2 and TRBJ2-7, with TRBD2 as a possible D gene (5 bases). Trimming took 4 bases from V and 0 from J, leaving 13 bases between them. The CDR3 spans 15 residues. CDR1 is SGHTA, CDR2 FQGNSA, per germline. The CDR3 region has the DNA TGTGCCAGCAGCTCGCAATCCGGGAACTCCTACGAGCAGTACTTC. It is translated as CASSSQSGNSYEQYF.

This clonotype was picked up a small number of times. This chain uses TRBV12-3 or TRBV12-4 with TRBJ1-3; tentative D call: TRBD1 (6 bases). Between the trimmed V and J ends, which lost 5 bases and 1 base, there was a span of 12 bases. This CDR3 is built from 15 residues. The CDR3 is CASSPHGQSGNTIYF. In DNA, the CDR3 is TGTGCCAGCAGTCCCCACGGACAGTCTGGAAACACCATATATTTT.

Comments on this clonotype: This sequence may be a read error, since a much larger clone differs from it by one base. The chain recombines TRBV28 with TRBJ2-5; D unclear. This CDR3 comprises 14 residues. In germline, CDR1 is MDHEN, CDR2 SYDVKM. V shed 4 bases and J shed 11 bases, with 20 bases lying between them. The CDR3 coding sequence is TGTGCCAGCAGTTCAGGCAGCTCCTACAATGAGCAGTACTTC. Its protein product is CASSSGSSYNEQYF.

This clonotype was found many times. The chain employs TRBV12-3 or TRBV12-4 and TRBJ2-5, with 11 bases identical to TRBD2. The V segment lost 3 bases and the J segment 5 bases; nucleotides outside the gene matches: 5. CDR3 length: 15 residues. The CDR3 coding sequence is TGTGCCAGCAGTTTTAGCGGGGGGGCTAGTGAGACCCAGTACTTC. The encoded protein is CASSFSGGASETQYF.

This clonotype was counted at least ten times. The chain carries TRBV29-1 and TRBJ1-6; D is undetermined. This CDR3 is 12 amino acids long. The V end was cut by 4 bases, the J end by 10 bases, with 11 bases between. From germline, CDR1 is SQVTM and CDR2 ANQGSEA. The chain's CDR3 is CSVGSVGSPLHF. For the CDR3, the DNA is TGCAGCGTTGGGTCCGTGGGCTCACCCCTCCACTTT. Drawing the rest from reference TRBV29-1 and TRBJ1-6, the complete variable domain is SAVISQKPSRDICQRGTSLTIQCQVDSQVTMMFWYRQQPGQSLTLIATANQGSEATYESGFVIDKFPISRPNLTFSTLTVSNMSPEDSSIYLCSVGSVGSPLHFGNGTRLTVT.

Concerning this clonotype itself: This may arise from a read error, as a much more abundant clone is one base away. The rearrangement links TRBV20-1 to TRBJ2-1, with unresolved D. Near its end, the DNA agrees better with TRBJ2-7, so the J call may be wrong. Germline values: CDR1 DFQATT, CDR2 SNEGSKA (reference sequence). The length of the CDR3 is 10 residues. The DNA for the CDR3 is TGCAGTGCTATTGACAATGAGCAGTACTTC. It is translated as CSAIDNEQYF.

To note about this clonotype: At one end, the junction sequence differs from germline, possibly due to a read error. The rearrangement uses TRBV10-3 and TRBJ2-1, with D tentatively TRBD1 (6 bases). This CDR3 is built from 17 residues. Germline CDR1 reads ENHRY; CDR2 reads SYGVKD. CDR3 residues: CAITNGIAPRTDNEQFF. In nucleotides, the CDR3 is TGTGCCATCACGAACGGTATAGCGCCCAGGACAGACAACGAGCAGTTCTTC.

The genes are TRBV6-2 or TRBV6-3 and TRBJ2-7, with a weak D call TRBD1 (5 bases). Deletions cut 0 bases from V and 5 bases from J, with 14 bases between. Per the germline V gene, CDR1 is MNHEY and CDR2 is SVGEGT. This CDR3 is 15 amino acids long. The CDR3 reads CASSYSLQGPHEQYF. CDR3 coding DNA: TGTGCCAGCAGTTACTCGCTCCAGGGTCCCCACGAGCAGTACTTC.

Only a few counts were recorded for this clonotype. The genes are TRBV4-1 and TRBJ1-1; D might be TRBD1 (5 bases). CDR3 length: 14 amino acids. V was cut by 4 bases and J by 7 bases, with 16 bases left in between. Germline CDR1 reads MGHRA; CDR2 reads YSYEKL. As DNA, the CDR3 is TGCGCCAGCAGCCGACCAGGGACGTCCGGTGAAGCTTTCTTT. Translating it yields CASSRPGTSGEAFF.

This clonotype has more than one count but fewer than ten. The V call is TRBV28, the J call TRBJ2-1; the match to TRBD2 covers 9 bases. CDR3 size: 14 residues. From germline, CDR1 is MDHEN and CDR2 SYDVKM. The V segment lost 8 bases and the J segment 9 bases; nucleotides outside the gene matches: 11. For the CDR3, the DNA is TGTGCCAGCCGTTGGGGACTAGCAGACGGTGAGCAGTTCTTC. Its translation: CASRWGLADGEQFF.

With respect to this clonotype: A read error may produce the germline difference seen at one junction end. V usage is TRBV6-5 and J usage is TRBJ1-2; D not resolved. The germline CDR1 and CDR2 sequences are MNHEY and SVGAGI. The CDR3 runs to 13 residues. As DNA, the CDR3 is TGTGCCAGCAGTCTCTCCCCGAGGCGTGGCTGCACCTTC. This translates into CASSLSPRRGCTF.

As to this clonotype: This may be a read error: a much more frequent sequence differs by one nucleotide. The V call is TRBV4-2, the J call TRBJ2-7; 10 bases are a match to TRBD1. The CDR3 is made up of 15 amino acids. Germline CDR1 LGHNA, CDR2 YNFKEQ. The junction had 6 bases not matched to a gene; V was cut back by 1 base and J by 6 bases. CDR3 protein: CASSQAGQGGSEQYF. The CDR3, as DNA: TGTGCCAGCAGCCAAGCTGGACAGGGGGGATCCGAGCAGTACTTC.

V gene TRBV29-1 combines with J gene TRBJ2-3; weak D call: TRBD2 (6 bases). Trimming shortened V by 4 bases and J by 7 bases, and 15 bases separated the two germline ends. Germline V gives CDR1 SQVTM, CDR2 ANQGSEA. The CDR3 consists of 13 residues. CDR3 amino acids: CSVGTLALNTQYF. CDR3 DNA: TGCAGCGTTGGAACGCTAGCGTTAAATACGCAGTATTTT.

This clonotype has just one count. A much larger clone differs by one base, so this may be a read error. V usage is TRBV28 and J usage is TRBJ2-5; D not certain. This CDR3 region has 15 residues. Per germline, CDR1 MDHEN and CDR2 SYDVKM. The CDR3 bases are TGTGCCGGCAGTTTCCCCGCGCAGATCCAAGAGACCCAGTACTTC. Translation: CAGSFPAQIQETQYF. The full variable domain, its missing parts supplied by reference TRBV28 and TRBJ2-5, is DVKVTQSSRYLVKRTGEKVFLECVQDMDHENMFWYRQDPGLGLRLIYFSYDVKMKEKGDIPEGYSVSREKKERFSLILESASTNQTSMYLCAGSFPAQIQETQYFGPGTRLLVL.

This clonotype appeared many times. The V and J genes are TRBV5-1 and TRBJ2-1; no clear D. The CDR3 loop spans 12 amino acids. CDR1 is SGHRS, CDR2 YFSETQ, per germline. Deletions cut 0 bases from V and 7 bases from J, with 5 bases between. CDR3 sequence (DNA): TGCGCCAGCAGCTTGGAGTGGAATGAGCAGTTCTTC. It encodes CASSLEWNEQFF.

The rearrangement joins TRBV12-3 or TRBV12-4 to TRBJ2-1; 7 nucleotides agree with TRBD2. V trimming: 1 base; J trimming: 10 bases; junction bases outside the gene matches: 13. The CDR3 has 16 residues. Here the CDR3 reads CASSLGPGLTGEEQFF. The CDR3 region has the DNA TGTGCCAGCAGTTTAGGGCCGGGACTAACGGGTGAGGAGCAGTTCTTC.